Presented here are 25 T cell receptor beta chains from one specimen sequenced in a study of control samples from healthy donors and cancer patients (dated by TCRdb to about 2020). Receptors were amplified or captured by the immunoSEQ multiplex PCR assay. The table comes from immuneACCESS by way of TCRdb, which keeps in-frame sequences with V and J called. Part of the clones is missing from these tables; in studies checked, under half for an unresolved V gene and the rest for unknown reasons. In this sample the table shows around 110,000 clones, 80% to 90% of which occur a single time. The ten top clones hold 1.1% of the sample. Sample: PBMCs. These receptors all stem from a woman aged 45-65 years with colorectal cancer.

The V and J genes are TRBV30 and TRBJ1-3; D gene uncertain. V lost 3 bases and J lost 5, with 11 bases in between. This CDR3 region has 13 residues. CDR1 and CDR2 from the germline V gene are GTSNPN and SVGIG (reference sequence). This CDR3 reads CAWRVPHRNTIYF. As DNA, the CDR3 is TGTGCCTGGAGGGTGCCCCACCGAAACACCATATATTTT. Combining the CDR3 with reference TRBV30 and TRBJ1-3 gives the whole variable domain SQTIHQWPATLVQPVGSPLSLECTVEGTSNPNLYWYRQAAGRGLQLLFYSVGIGQISSEVPQNLSASRPQDRQFILSSKKLLLSDSGFYLCAWRVPHRNTIYFGEGSWLTVV.

V usage is TRBV6-5 and J usage is TRBJ1-5; D remains ambiguous. Trimming shortened V by 11 bases and J by 0 bases, and 11 bases separated the two germline ends. The CDR3 has 13 residues. Germline loops: CDR1 MNHEY, CDR2 SVGAGI. This CDR3 reads CAASSGSNQPQHF. The DNA for the CDR3 is TGTGCCGCAAGTAGCGGTAGCAATCAGCCCCAGCATTTT.

V gene TRBV19 combines with J gene TRBJ1-1; D is unresolved. Germline values: CDR1 LNHDA, CDR2 SQIVND (reference sequence). V lost 1 base, J lost 1 base, and 7 bases lay in between. The length of the CDR3 is 14 residues. CDR3 nucleotide sequence: TGTGCCAGTAGTATAGTGGACGGGAACACTGAAGCTTTCTTT. Its protein is CASSIVDGNTEAFF.

The rearrangement uses TRBV5-5 and TRBJ1-1; 7 bases are shared with TRBD1. This CDR3 contains 15 residues. In germline, CDR1 is SGHKS, CDR2 YYEKEE (reference sequence). V lost 2 bases and J lost 2; bases outside the gene matches: 6. CDR3 region: CASSFRTGDNTEAFF. For the CDR3, the DNA is TGTGCCAGCAGCTTTCGGACAGGAGACAACACTGAAGCTTTCTTT.

The CDR3 DNA is TGTGCCAGTAGTATCCGCACAAAGTGGTCGGGAACTAATGAAAAACTGTTTTTT. This translates into CASSIRTKWSGTNEKLFF. The rearrangement uses TRBV19 and TRBJ1-4; D not resolved. V lost 3 bases and J 1 base, leaving 18 bases between the germline ends. The germline CDR1 and CDR2 sequences are LNHDA and SQIVND (reference sequence). The CDR3 is made up of 18 amino acids.

The rearrangement uses TRBV28 and TRBJ2-2; D is perhaps TRBD2 (7 bases). Germline-derived CDR1 and CDR2 are MDHEN and SYDVKM. The CDR3 consists of 15 residues. With 7 bases removed from V and 0 bases from J, the gap between germline ends came to 12 bases. The CDR3 region has the DNA TGTGCCAGCACCCAAGGGGGGGCGAACACCGGGGAGCTGTTTTTT. Residues: CASTQGGANTGELFF. The full variable domain, in which reference TRBV28 and TRBJ2-2 provide the parts outside the CDR3, is DVKVTQSSRYLVKRTGEKVFLECVQDMDHENMFWYRQDPGLGLRLIYFSYDVKMKEKGDIPEGYSVSREKKERFSLILESASTNQTSMYLCASTQGGANTGELFFGEGSRLTVL.

The chain joins TRBV18 to TRBJ2-7; the D gene could be TRBD1 or TRBD2 (5 bases each). This CDR3 region has 12 residues. Germline V gene lookup returns CDR1 KGHSH and CDR2 LQKENI. V lost 2 bases and J lost 5, with 7 bases in between. DNA for the CDR3: TGTGCCAGCTCACCAGGGGGTGACGAGCAGTACTTC. Translation gives CASSPGGDEQYF.

This chain joins TRBV27 and TRBJ2-2; 9 bases agree with TRBD2. The V and J ends lost 2 bases and 6 bases, in that order; junction bases with no gene match: 7. The CDR3 consists of 16 residues. Germline values: CDR1 MNHEY, CDR2 SMNVEV (reference sequence). The CDR3 reads CASSLGGGRGSGELFF. As DNA, the CDR3 is TGTGCCAGCAGTTTAGGTGGCGGGAGGGGATCCGGGGAGCTGTTTTTT.

This clone was recorded once. The genes are TRBV5-1 and TRBJ2-1; 10 nucleotides line up with TRBD2. The CDR3 consists of 15 residues. Germline trimming cut 6 bases from V and 8 bases from J; bases unmatched to any gene: 11. Germline loops: CDR1 SGHRS, CDR2 YFSETQ. The chain's CDR3 is CASTNEVAGGDEQFF. As DNA, the CDR3 is TGCGCCAGCACCAATGAGGTAGCGGGGGGCGATGAGCAGTTCTTC.

V is TRBV11-2 and J is TRBJ2-1; D remains ambiguous. In germline, CDR1 is SGHAT, CDR2 FQNNGV. The V end lost 3 bases, the J end lost 0 bases, and 12 bases lay between the germline ends. This CDR3 is built from 16 residues. CDR3 sequence (DNA): TGTGCCAGCAGCTTCACGACAAGCAACTCCTACAATGAGCAGTTCTTC. This translates into CASSFTTSNSYNEQFF.

The genes are TRBV29-1 and TRBJ1-1; D remains ambiguous. Germline assignment: CDR1 SQVTM and CDR2 ANQGSEA. V dropped 7 bases and J dropped 1 base, with 10 bases sitting between them. This CDR3 contains 12 residues. CDR3: CSADQENTEAFF. In nucleotides, the CDR3 is TGCAGCGCCGACCAGGAGAACACTGAAGCTTTCTTT. Drawing the rest from reference TRBV29-1 and TRBJ1-1, the complete variable domain is SAVISQKPSRDICQRGTSLTIQCQVDSQVTMMFWYRQQPGQSLTLIATANQGSEATYESGFVIDKFPISRPNLTFSTLTVSNMSPEDSSIYLCSADQENTEAFFGQGTRLTVV.

The V and J genes are TRBV5-1 and TRBJ2-3, with D perhaps assigned TRBD1 or TRBD2 (6 bases each). From germline, CDR1 is SGHRS and CDR2 YFSETQ. Trimming took 0 bases from V and 1 from J, leaving 9 bases between them. CDR3 length: 15 residues. CDR3 protein: CASSLEGGRTDTQYF. The CDR3 nucleotides are TGCGCCAGCAGCTTGGAGGGGGGACGCACAGATACGCAGTATTTT.

This chain links TRBV7-8 with TRBJ2-1; perhaps D is TRBD1 or TRBD2 (5 bases each). V shed 5 bases and J shed 0 bases, with 14 bases lying between them. Per the germline V gene, CDR1 is SGHVS and CDR2 is FQNEAQ. The CDR3 is 16 residues long. This chain's CDR3 is CASSDSGTVSYNEQFF. Written as DNA, the CDR3 is TGTGCCAGCAGCGATTCCGGGACCGTCTCCTACAATGAGCAGTTCTTC.

The chain has TRBV28 and TRBJ2-2; TRBD1 matches at 10 bases. The CDR3 has 18 residues. Trimming at V came to 3 bases and at J to 2 bases, leaving 9 bases not matched to a gene. The germline gives CDR1 MDHEN, CDR2 SYDVKM. CDR3 nucleotide sequence: TGTGCCAGCAGTTTCTCGGGGGGACAGGGGCCAAACACCGGGGAGCTGTTTTTT. Its translation: CASSFSGGQGPNTGELFF. The full variable domain, in which reference TRBV28 and TRBJ2-2 provide the parts outside the CDR3, is DVKVTQSSRYLVKRTGEKVFLECVQDMDHENMFWYRQDPGLGLRLIYFSYDVKMKEKGDIPEGYSVSREKKERFSLILESASTNQTSMYLCASSFSGGQGPNTGELFFGEGSRLTVL.

The chain couples TRBV19 to TRBJ1-2, with D maybe TRBD1 (5 bases). V lost 6 bases and J 4 bases, leaving 15 bases between the germline ends. CDR3 size: 14 residues. Germline assignment: CDR1 LNHDA and CDR2 SQIVND (reference sequence). Written as DNA, the CDR3 is TGTGCCAGTAGCCAAAGACAGATTACCTATGGCTACACCTTC. Translating gives CASSQRQITYGYTF.

The chain combines TRBV19 with TRBJ1-2, with 8 bases lining up with TRBD1. Germline CDR1 LNHDA, CDR2 SQIVND (reference sequence). Unmatched junction bases numbered 11, after V lost 5 bases and J lost 0 bases. The CDR3 spans 17 residues. This CDR3 is CASSVRQGTNPNYGYTF. DNA of the CDR3: TGTGCCAGTAGTGTCAGACAGGGGACAAATCCTAACTATGGCTACACCTTC.

The chain combines TRBV6-1 with TRBJ1-1, with D hard to call. There are 12 residues in the CDR3. CDR1 is MNHNS, CDR2 SASEGT, per germline. Trimming pared 1 base from V and 11 bases from J, leaving 11 bases between. CDR3 sequence: CASSEVTALAFF. The CDR3 nucleotides are TGTGCCAGCAGTGAAGTAACCGCCCTGGCTTTCTTT.

This chain's CDR3 is CASSLGAGEWETQYF. The CDR3 DNA sequence: TGTGCCAGCAGCTTAGGGGCAGGGGAGTGGGAGACCCAGTACTTC. The chain links TRBV6-6 to TRBJ2-5, with D possibly TRBD1 on 6 matching bases. Between the trimmed V and J ends, which lost 6 bases and 5 bases, there was a span of 19 bases. The CDR3 length is 15 residues. Germline CDR1 and CDR2: MNHNY and SVGAGI (reference sequence).

The V call is TRBV7-9, the J call TRBJ2-5, with 10 bases aligning to TRBD1. Per the germline V gene, CDR1 is SEHNR and CDR2 is FQNEAQ (reference sequence). The CDR3 has 14 residues. Losses at the gene ends were 5 bases for V and 7 bases for J; bases not matched to a gene: 7. CDR3 protein: CASSQRTGGGTQYF. As DNA, the CDR3 is TGTGCCAGCAGCCAGAGGACAGGGGGAGGGACCCAGTACTTC.

There are a few counts of this clone. The V and J genes are TRBV5-1 and TRBJ2-5; 7 nucleotides line up with TRBD2. V lost 2 bases, J lost 4 bases, and 11 bases stayed unmatched. The CDR3 spans 16 residues. Per germline, CDR1 SGHRS and CDR2 YFSETQ. The CDR3 DNA follows: TGCGCCAGCAGCTTCCTCGGACTAGGGAGTTCAGAGACCCAGTACTTC. Protein sequence: CASSFLGLGSSETQYF.

The rearrangement joins TRBV2 to TRBJ2-5, with TRBD2 matching over 8 bases. Germline V gene sequence: CDR1 SNHLY, CDR2 FYNNEI. This CDR3 is 13 amino acids long. The ends lost 10 bases at V and 2 bases at J; junction bases unmatched: 6. CDR3 protein: CATGGDTQETQYF. The DNA of the CDR3 is TGTGCCACGGGGGGGGATACACAAGAGACCCAGTACTTC. The whole variable domain, filled in from reference TRBV2 and TRBJ2-5, reads EPEVTQTPSHQVTQMGQEVILRCVPISNHLYFYWYRQILGQKVEFLVSFYNNEISEKSEIFDDQFSVERPDGSNFTLKIRSTKLEDSAMYFCATGGDTQETQYFGPGTRLLVL.

This sequence joins TRBV2 and TRBJ2-2; perhaps D is TRBD1 or TRBD2 (5 bases each). There are 14 residues in the CDR3. The germline gives CDR1 SNHLY, CDR2 FYNNEI. Trimming took off 3 bases at V and 6 bases at J, with 11 bases between the two ends. The CDR3 region is CASSEGDWAGELFF. For the CDR3, the DNA is TGTGCCAGCAGTGAGGGGGATTGGGCCGGGGAGCTGTTTTTT.

The CDR3 DNA is TGTGCCAGCAGCCTAGGGGGATCTGGAAACACCATATATTTT. Translating gives CASSLGGSGNTIYF. This chain joins TRBV3-1 (or the pseudogene TRBV3-2) and TRBJ1-3, with a possible D match to TRBD1 (6 bases). The CDR3 sequence is 14 residues long. Germline V gene data show CDR1 as LGHDT and CDR2 as YNNKEL (reference sequence). V shed 4 bases and J shed 1 base, with 8 bases lying between them.

The chain has TRBV6-6 and TRBJ2-1; 13 bases align to TRBD2. V dropped 5 bases and J dropped 5; count of bases not matched to a gene: 9. The CDR3 covers 17 residues. The germline V gene has CDR1 MNHNY and CDR2 SVGAGI (reference sequence). CDR3 residues: CASSLVPTSGRNNEQFF. As DNA, the CDR3 is TGTGCCAGCAGTCTCGTTCCGACTAGCGGGAGGAACAATGAGCAGTTCTTC.

The V and J genes are TRBV5-1 and TRBJ1-3; D perhaps matches TRBD1 (5 bases). With 0 bases removed from V and 1 base from J, the gap between germline ends came to 8 bases. The CDR3 is made up of 15 amino acids. CDR1 and CDR2 from the germline V gene are SGHRS and YFSETQ. The CDR3 reads CASSLVAGSGNTIYF. In DNA, the CDR3 is TGCGCCAGCAGCTTGGTGGCAGGGTCTGGAAACACCATATATTTT. The variable domain in full, completed from reference TRBV5-1 and TRBJ1-3, reads KAGVTQTPRYLIKTRGQQVTLSCSPISGHRSVSWYQQTPGQGLQFLFEYFSETQRNKGNFPGRFSGRQFSNSRSEMNVSTLELGDSALYLCASSLVAGSGNTIYFGEGSWLTVV.